These 9 T cell receptor beta chains were all obtained from the same sample, sequenced in a study of T cell repertoires in cytomegalovirus infection. TCRdb fed the reads into MiXCR, producing one record per CDR3 protein. The data contain around 350,000 distinct CDR3 sequences, 18% of them seen just once; the ten biggest clones take up 8.7%. The sequencing input was PBMCs. All receptors come from a human donor in good health (CMV status not recorded). Some clones in this sample may be carry-over from other donors' samples.

In this sample, this clonotype turned up a few times. The CDR3 DNA follows: TGCGCCAGCAGCGAAAGAGGGACAGCGTCTCTAAACACTGAAGCTTTCTTT. Translating it yields CASSERGTASLNTEAFF. The chain carries TRBV5-1 and TRBJ1-1, with TRBD1 identical over 7 bases. Germline V CDR1 and CDR2: SGHRS, YFSETQ. V lost 4 bases, J lost 2 bases, and 14 bases stayed unmatched. This CDR3 is 17 amino acids long.

The chain uses TRBV20-1 and TRBJ2-5; D ambiguous. Germline V lookup: CDR1 DFQATT, CDR2 SNEGSKA (reference sequence). Trimming cost V 6 bases and J 3 bases, with 5 bases left between them. The CDR3 spans 10 residues. The CDR3 DNA is TGCAGTGCCCCTGAAGAGACCCAGTACTTC. Amino acid sequence: CSAPEETQYF.

This clonotype was recorded at least ten times. This rearrangement joins TRBV7-6 to TRBJ1-3; weak D call: TRBD1 (5 bases). From germline, CDR1 is SGHVS and CDR2 FNYEAQ. The CDR3 totals 16 residues. V dropped 4 bases and J dropped 1 base, with 14 bases sitting between them. CDR3 nucleotide sequence: TGTGCCAGCAGCTCCATAACAGGACCTTCTGGAAACACCATATATTTT. This gives the protein CASSSITGPSGNTIYF.

This chain uses TRBV7-2 with TRBJ1-2; D perhaps matches TRBD1 (5 bases). The germline CDR1 and CDR2 sequences are SGHTA and FQGNSA. The CDR3 has 15 residues. V dropped 0 bases and J dropped 8 bases, with 16 bases sitting between them. The CDR3 is CASSLAYQGAEGYTF. In DNA, the CDR3 is TGTGCCAGCAGCTTAGCCTACCAAGGGGCGGAGGGCTACACCTTC.

With respect to this clonotype: This sequence may be a read error, since a much larger clone differs from it by one base. The chain carries TRBV7-4 and TRBJ2-6; no clear D. The V gene's germline CDR1 is SGHVT and CDR2 SQSDAQ. This CDR3 is built from 17 residues. CDR3 coding DNA: TGTGACAGCAGCTTACAGCCCCCGTGGGCTGGGGCCAACGTCCTGACTTTC. Amino acid sequence: CDSSLQPPWAGANVLTF.

This clonotype was counted a few times. V gene TRBV4-3 combines with J gene TRBJ2-1; 11 bases are shared with TRBD2. Germline V gene sequence: CDR1 LGHNA, CDR2 YSLEER. CDR3 length equals 16 residues. V was pared by 4 bases and J by 10 bases, with 12 bases of the junction left unmatched. CDR3 sequence (DNA): TGCGCCAGCAGCCCCGGAGGAACTAGCGGGAGTGGAGAGCAGTTCTTC. Translated: CASSPGGTSGSGEQFF.

The rearrangement joins TRBV4-3 to TRBJ2-2, with D perhaps TRBD2 (7 bases). Germline V gene lookup returns CDR1 LGHNA and CDR2 YSLEER. V was shortened by 4 bases and J by 7 bases, with 13 bases between the two germline ends. This CDR3 contains 14 residues. In DNA form, the CDR3 reads TGCGCCAGCAGCCCACGGGGGGCCGGCGGGGAGCTGTTTTTT. This gives the protein CASSPRGAGGELFF.

The chain links TRBV12-3 or TRBV12-4 to TRBJ2-1; D not certain. The CDR3 length is 11 residues. Trimming left V 3 bases short and J 8 bases short, with 5 bases between. The CDR3 DNA reads TGTGCCAGCAGTTTCCTTGATGAGCAGTTCTTC. Translating gives CASSFLDEQFF.

This clonotype was seen at least ten times. V gene TRBV7-8 combines with J gene TRBJ2-3, with TRBD2 matching 9 bases. The J segment lost 5 bases and the V segment lost 4 bases, leaving 16 bases of the junction unmatched. This CDR3 has 18 amino acids. The germline CDR1 and CDR2 sequences are SGHVS and FQNEAQ. DNA of the CDR3: TGTGCCAGCAGCTCCCCCACTGGCGGGGGGGCCGTTGGAGATACGCAGTATTTT. Translated, it gives CASSSPTGGGAVGDTQYF.